The 20 T cell receptor beta chains presented below share a single source sample, sequenced in a study of radiotherapy plus CTLA-4 blockade in lung cancer. Assay: immunoSEQ multiplex PCR; the TCRdb copy retains only in-frame clones and omits some. The data show 50,000 or so clones, 70% to 80% seen once. The sample was peripheral blood, taken from a patient treated with radiotherapy plus ipilimumab. All receptors derive from a human donor with non-small cell lung cancer who had stable disease on radiotherapy plus ipilimumab.

A few counts support this clone. Distinct nucleotide sequences in the sample also encode this CDR3. V is TRBV9 and J is TRBJ1-1; D is ambiguous. The V and J ends lost 0 bases and 2 bases respectively, with 8 bases between them. There are 14 residues in the CDR3. Germline V lookup: CDR1 SGDLS, CDR2 YYNGEE. The CDR3 nucleotides read TGTGCCAGCAGCGTAGGGGGTTCCAACACTGAAGCTTTCTTT. Translation gives CASSVGGSNTEAFF.

The rearrangement uses TRBV28 and TRBJ2-7; 9 nucleotides line up with TRBD2. CDR3 length: 16 residues. Germline V lookup: CDR1 MDHEN, CDR2 SYDVKM. J was trimmed by 3 bases and V by 10 bases; bases with no gene match: 16. The CDR3 is CATRASGDSYLYEQYV. In DNA form, the CDR3 reads TGTGCCACGAGGGCTAGCGGGGATTCGTACCTCTACGAGCAGTACGTC.

In its sample, this clone is medium-sized (0.01 to 0.1%). This rearrangement joins TRBV7-6 to TRBJ2-7, with D unresolved. Looked up from germline, CDR1 is SGHVS and CDR2 is FNYEAQ. Trimming pared 2 bases from V and 2 bases from J, leaving 10 bases between. The CDR3 sequence is 14 residues long. The CDR3 here is CASSLSSSTYEQYF. As DNA, the CDR3 is TGTGCCAGCAGCTTAAGCTCCTCCACCTACGAGCAGTACTTC.

The chain uses TRBV28 and TRBJ1-3; 7 bases map to TRBD1. V gave up 4 bases and J gave up 3 bases; unmatched junction bases: 6. Germline-derived CDR1 and CDR2 are MDHEN and SYDVKM. The CDR3 covers 15 residues. As DNA, the CDR3 is TGTGCCAGCAGTTCCCCACAGGGGATTGGAAACACCATATATTTT. Translation: CASSSPQGIGNTIYF.

The genes are TRBV4-1 and TRBJ2-3; a possible D gene is TRBD2 (6 bases). From germline, CDR1 is MGHRA and CDR2 YSYEKL. This CDR3 is 14 amino acids long. Trimming removed 3 bases at V and 1 base at J, with 8 bases between. The CDR3, as DNA: TGCGCCAGCAGCCATGGAGGGGGCACAGATACGCAGTATTTT. This translates into CASSHGGGTDTQYF.

The chain couples TRBV6-5 to TRBJ1-6; D remains ambiguous. Trimming stripped 5 bases from V and 7 bases from J, with 12 bases between. Germline CDR1 reads MNHEY; CDR2 reads SVGAGI. This CDR3 has 14 residues. CDR3 nucleotide sequence: TGTGCCAGCAGTGACGAGAGCGAGAATTCACCCCTCCACTTT. Translation gives CASSDESENSPLHF.

This clone was seen a single time. The V gene is TRBV27, the J gene TRBJ2-7, with a tentative D call TRBD1 (5 bases). V lost 0 bases and J 3 bases, leaving 6 bases between the germline ends. The germline V gene has CDR1 MNHEY and CDR2 SMNVEV (reference sequence). The CDR3 totals 13 residues. This chain's CDR3 is CASSLSDSYEQYF. The CDR3, as DNA: TGTGCCAGCAGTTTATCCGACAGCTACGAGCAGTACTTC.

V usage is TRBV7-8 and J usage is TRBJ1-5; the match to TRBD1 covers 8 bases. The length of the CDR3 is 15 residues. CDR1 is SGHVS and CDR2 is FQNEAQ in the germline V gene. V trimming: 1 base; J trimming: 7 bases; junction bases outside the gene matches: 6. CDR3: CASSLGETGVQPQHF. CDR3 nucleotide sequence: TGTGCCAGCAGCTTAGGGGAGACAGGGGTGCAGCCCCAGCATTTT.

The CDR3: CASSTTGVDGYGYTF. CDR3 bases: TGTGCCAGCAGTACTACAGGGGTGGACGGCTATGGCTACACCTTC. The rearrangement links TRBV6-5 to TRBJ1-2, with 7 bases matching TRBD1. CDR1 MNHEY and CDR2 SVGAGI come from the germline V gene. Trimming cost V 5 bases and J 4 bases; bases outside gene matches: 10. CDR3 length: 15 amino acids.

The chain uses TRBV10-3 and TRBJ2-1; D is uncertain. CDR3 length equals 13 residues. V was clipped by 2 bases and J by 6 bases, with 8 bases between them. The germline V gene encodes CDR1 ENHRY and CDR2 SYGVKD. The CDR3: CAISEGMINEQFF. CDR3 DNA sequence: TGTGCCATCAGTGAGGGGATGATCAATGAGCAGTTCTTC.

The chain employs TRBV27 and TRBJ1-2; 9 bases map to TRBD1. V shed 5 bases and J 4 bases; nucleotides not matched to a gene: 5. The CDR3 runs 14 residues. Germline CDR1 reads MNHEY; CDR2 reads SMNVEV (reference sequence). The CDR3, as DNA: TGTGCCAGCAGTACGGGACAGGGCAGCTATGGCTACACCTTC. It translates to CASSTGQGSYGYTF.

The genes are TRBV27 and TRBJ2-7, with D possibly being TRBD2 (6 bases). Germline V gene data show CDR1 as MNHEY and CDR2 as SMNVEV (reference sequence). V shed 4 bases and J shed 11 bases, with 18 bases lying between them. The CDR3 has 13 residues. CDR3 sequence (DNA): TGTGCCAGCAGTTCTCAACCCCGGGAGAGGAAGTACTTC. Translated, it gives CASSSQPRERKYF.

The rearrangement joins TRBV7-8 to TRBJ1-5, with D perhaps matching TRBD1 (6 bases). In germline, CDR1 is SGHVS, CDR2 FQNEAQ. Trimming removed 5 bases from V and 4 bases from J, with 15 bases in between. The length of the CDR3 is 15 residues. CDR3 sequence: CASSIHDRTNQPQHF. The CDR3 coding sequence is TGTGCCAGCAGCATACACGACAGGACAAATCAGCCCCAGCATTTT.

The rearrangement links TRBV5-4 to TRBJ2-5; 9 bases match TRBD1. V gave up 4 bases and J gave up 5 bases; unmatched junction bases: 9. The germline V gene has CDR1 SGHNT and CDR2 YYREEE (reference sequence). The CDR3 is 15 residues long. CDR3 region: CASSTNRGLKETQYF. The CDR3 region has the DNA TGTGCCAGCAGCACCAACAGGGGGCTTAAGGAGACCCAGTACTTC. Drawing the rest from reference TRBV5-4 and TRBJ2-5, the complete variable domain is ETGVTQSPTHLIKTRGQQVTLRCSSQSGHNTVSWYQQALGQGPQFIFQYYREEENGRGNFPPRFSGLQFPNYSSELNVNALELDDSALYLCASSTNRGLKETQYFGPGTRLLVL.

This chain connects TRBV28 to TRBJ1-2; D remains ambiguous. The CDR3 covers 10 residues. Germline V gives CDR1 MDHEN, CDR2 SYDVKM. Trimming took off 4 bases at V and 5 bases at J, with 2 bases between the two ends. CDR3 sequence reads: CASSSYGYTF. In DNA, the CDR3 is TGTGCCAGCAGTTCTTATGGCTACACCTTC.

The genes are TRBV7-6 and TRBJ1-2, with D perhaps TRBD1 (6 bases). The CDR3 runs 13 residues. Trimming removed 8 bases from V and 3 bases from J, with 13 bases in between. Germline V gene lookup returns CDR1 SGHVS and CDR2 FNYEAQ. The CDR3 loop reads CASRQGRDYGYTF. Written as DNA, the CDR3 is TGTGCCAGCCGCCAGGGGCGGGACTATGGCTACACCTTC.

This sequence joins TRBV5-8 and TRBJ1-5; D call uncertain. V lost 1 base and J 0 bases, leaving 8 bases between the germline ends. The germline V gene has CDR1 SGHTS and CDR2 YDEGEE. CDR3 length: 15 amino acids. The DNA for the CDR3 is TGTGCCAGCAGCTTGCAGGTTCTTAGCAATCAGCCCCAGCATTTT. It yields the protein CASSLQVLSNQPQHF.

V gene TRBV28 combines with J gene TRBJ1-4; D gene ambiguous. Germline CDR1 and CDR2: MDHEN and SYDVKM. V dropped 7 bases and J dropped 7 bases, with 19 bases sitting between them. This CDR3 comprises 15 residues. The CDR3 loop reads CASTEYAGVGEKLFF. The CDR3 coding sequence is TGTGCCAGCACCGAATACGCTGGGGTAGGTGAAAAACTGTTTTTT.

The chain joins TRBV5-6 to TRBJ1-4, with D unclear. V lost 3 bases to trimming and J lost 7 bases, with 13 bases between them. The CDR3 covers 14 residues. Per the germline V gene, CDR1 is SGHDT and CDR2 is YYEEEE. CDR3 DNA: TGTGCCAGCAGCTCAGGAGGAGGTAGTGAAAAACTGTTTTTT. Its protein is CASSSGGGSEKLFF.

This clone has a handful of counts. The rearrangement uses TRBV19 and TRBJ2-1; tentatively, D is TRBD2 (5 bases). The CDR3 has 15 amino acids. Trimming pared 5 bases from V and 3 bases from J, leaving 14 bases between. Germline V CDR1 and CDR2: LNHDA, SQIVND (reference sequence). CDR3 bases: TGTGCCAGTAGTGTATATAGCGCAAGCTACAATGAGCAGTTCTTC. Translation gives CASSVYSASYNEQFF.